The 23 T cell receptor beta chains listed next were all sequenced from one sample in a study of human T cells and chemical hapten exposure. Time point given: healthy volunteer bleed at 6 weeks. The total RNA was obtained from whole blood that was not fractionated. TCRdb passed the RACE reads through MiXCR, listing each CDR3 protein once. Here the sample spans around 80,000 distinct CDR3 sequences, about 8.6% being singletons. Sequenced material: whole blood. These receptors came from a male donor in good health. Some clones in this sample may be carry-over from other donors' samples.

This clonotype was recorded a few times. CDR3 sequence reads: CASSYYRSLLANTGELFF. The CDR3 DNA reads as TGTGCCAGCAGTTACTATCGGTCCCTTCTCGCGAACACCGGGGAGCTGTTTTTT. The chain combines TRBV6-5 with TRBJ2-2; D not certain. This CDR3 is 18 amino acids long. From germline, CDR1 is MNHEY and CDR2 SVGAGI. Trimming shortened V by 1 base and J by 0 bases, and 15 bases separated the two germline ends.

V gene TRBV5-1 combines with J gene TRBJ1-1, with D tentatively TRBD1 (6 bases). The V and J ends lost 4 bases and 1 base respectively, with 11 bases between them. The CDR3 has 14 amino acids. The V gene's germline CDR1 is SGHRS and CDR2 YFSETQ. The CDR3 nucleotides read TGCGCCAGCAGCCGACAGGCTTCGAACACTGAAGCTTTCTTT. Translating it yields CASSRQASNTEAFF.

This clonotype was detected a few times. The chain has TRBV11-2 and TRBJ2-3; tentatively, D is TRBD2 (6 bases). Germline V gene lookup returns CDR1 SGHAT and CDR2 FQNNGV. V was trimmed by 2 bases and J by 2 bases, leaving 17 bases between them. This CDR3 region has 17 residues. CDR3 loop: CASSLMLRGLSTDTQYF. In DNA, the CDR3 is TGTGCCAGCAGCTTAATGCTGCGGGGCCTATCCACAGATACGCAGTATTTT.

In this sample, this clonotype turned up a few times. The CDR3 reads CASSLRMLNEKLFF. As DNA, the CDR3 is TGTGCCAGCAGTTTAAGAATGTTAAATGAAAAACTGTTTTTT. The chain joins TRBV27 to TRBJ1-4; D not resolved. V was clipped by 2 bases and J by 5 bases, with 9 bases between them. CDR1 and CDR2 from the germline V gene are MNHEY and SMNVEV (reference sequence). The CDR3 is made up of 14 amino acids. Filled out from reference TRBV27 and TRBJ1-4, the complete variable domain reads EAQVTQNPRYLITVTGKKLTVTCSQNMNHEYMSWYRQDPGLGLRQIYYSMNVEVTDKGDVPEGYKVSRKEKRNFPLILESPSPNQTSLYFCASSLRMLNEKLFFGSGTQLSVL.

This clonotype was seen ten or more times. The chain couples TRBV7-2 to TRBJ2-3; 7 bases are a match to TRBD2. CDR3 length: 13 residues. V dropped 6 bases and J dropped 4; count of bases not matched to a gene: 4. Germline-derived CDR1 and CDR2 are SGHTA and FQGNSA. DNA of the CDR3: TGTGCCAGCAGTATCGCGGGGGCAGATACGCAGTATTTT. This sequence encodes CASSIAGADTQYF.

This clonotype was counted a few times. The rearrangement joins TRBV28 to TRBJ2-7; 8 bases align to TRBD1. The CDR3 spans 15 residues. CDR1 MDHEN and CDR2 SYDVKM come from the germline V gene. V trimming: 5 bases; J trimming: 3 bases; junction bases outside the gene matches: 9. CDR3: CASSQWTGSGYEQYF. The CDR3 DNA is TGTGCCAGCAGTCAATGGACAGGGTCTGGCTACGAGCAGTACTTC.

This clonotype has a handful of counts. CDR3: CASSSGLSTDTQYF. The CDR3 DNA reads as TGTGCCAGCAGCTCGGGACTATCCACAGATACGCAGTATTTT. The J gene is TRBJ2-3, the V gene TRBV7-9, with 7 bases matching TRBD2. The CDR3 has 14 amino acids. Per germline, CDR1 SEHNR and CDR2 FQNEAQ (reference sequence). After removal of 4 bases from V and 2 bases from J, the junction contained 3 bases not matched to a gene.

The V and J genes are TRBV5-4 and TRBJ1-4, with 9 positions matching TRBD1. CDR3 size: 15 residues. Germline values: CDR1 SGHNT, CDR2 YYREEE (reference sequence). V shed 0 bases, J shed 7 bases, and the junction held 4 bases outside the gene matches. CDR3 in DNA: TGTGCCAGCAGCTTGGCCGGACAGGGGAGTGAAAAACTGTTTTTT. Its protein product is CASSLAGQGSEKLFF.

This clonotype was seen more than once but under ten times. The gene calls are TRBV4-1 and TRBJ2-7; 7 bases fit TRBD2. V was pared by 4 bases and J by 4 bases, with 7 bases of the junction left unmatched. Germline CDR1 reads MGHRA; CDR2 reads YSYEKL. This CDR3 has 14 residues. CDR3 DNA: TGCGCCAGCAGCCTCACTAGCGCACATTACGAGCAGTACTTC. Encoded protein: CASSLTSAHYEQYF.

This clonotype was recorded a few times. V gene TRBV7-6 combines with J gene TRBJ1-1, with a tentative D call TRBD1 (5 bases). V was cut by 5 bases and J by 0 bases, with 19 bases left in between. The CDR3 covers 17 residues. Germline loops: CDR1 SGHVS, CDR2 FNYEAQ. The CDR3 reads CASSPGTEDYMNTEAFF. As DNA, the CDR3 is TGTGCCAGCAGCCCAGGGACGGAGGATTACATGAACACTGAAGCTTTCTTT.

The V gene is TRBV5-4, the J gene TRBJ1-1; 10 bases map to TRBD1. The germline CDR1 and CDR2 sequences are SGHNT and YYREEE (reference sequence). CDR3 size: 14 residues. V shed 6 bases and J 8 bases; nucleotides not matched to a gene: 10. CDR3 sequence reads: CASTVTGGREEAFF. The CDR3 DNA sequence: TGTGCCAGCACTGTGACAGGGGGCCGCGAGGAAGCTTTCTTT.

The chain employs TRBV6-5 and TRBJ1-3; D is unresolved. CDR3 length: 16 residues. The V end was cut by 2 bases, the J end by 0 bases, with 11 bases between. The germline V gene encodes CDR1 MNHEY and CDR2 SVGAGI. CDR3 protein: CASSYNSAYSGNTIYF. CDR3 DNA sequence: TGTGCCAGCAGTTACAATTCGGCCTACTCTGGAAACACCATATATTTT.

This clonotype was observed a handful of times. The genes are TRBV2 and TRBJ1-2; no firm D call. CDR3 length: 16 amino acids. V was pared by 5 bases and J by 1 base, with 17 bases between. The germline gives CDR1 SNHLY, CDR2 FYNNEI. This chain's CDR3 is CASSKTRTVDNYGYTF. The CDR3 DNA follows: TGTGCCAGCAGTAAAACACGGACCGTTGATAACTATGGCTACACCTTC.

This clonotype was counted only a few times. The chain combines TRBV2 with TRBJ2-5, with 9 bases lining up with TRBD2. There are 14 residues in the CDR3. Trimming took 4 bases from V and 5 from J; bases not matched to a gene: 5. Germline CDR1 SNHLY, CDR2 FYNNEI. The CDR3 bases are TGTGCCAGCAGTGGGCGGGAGGGCCCGGAGACCCAGTACTTC. Amino acids: CASSGREGPETQYF.

Ten or more counts support this clonotype. The chain is built from TRBV30 and TRBJ2-7; D perhaps matches TRBD1 (6 bases). The V gene lost 0 bases and the J gene lost 3 bases, with 6 bases spanning the gap. This CDR3 spans 12 amino acids. Germline values: CDR1 GTSNPN, CDR2 SVGIG (reference sequence). CDR3 region: CAWSVGGYEQYF. In nucleotides, the CDR3 is TGTGCCTGGAGTGTAGGGGGCTACGAGCAGTACTTC.

This clonotype was counted between two and nine times. The chain has TRBV6-1 and TRBJ2-4; 11 bases map to TRBD1. Per germline, CDR1 MNHNS and CDR2 SASEGT. V was clipped by 6 bases and J by 2 bases; unmatched bases: 6. This CDR3 region has 16 residues. The CDR3 is CASRGGQGGSKNIQYF. CDR3 bases: TGTGCCAGCAGGGGGGGACAGGGGGGTTCCAAAAACATTCAGTACTTC.

The chain couples TRBV20-1 to TRBJ1-1, with 8 bases fitting TRBD1. Trimming took 6 bases from V and 6 from J; bases not matched to a gene: 6. In germline, CDR1 is DFQATT, CDR2 SNEGSKA (reference sequence). This CDR3 has 12 amino acids. DNA of the CDR3: TGCAGTGCCCCGGGACAGGCGGCTGAAGCTTTCTTT. Encoded protein: CSAPGQAAEAFF.

This chain joins TRBV14 and TRBJ2-5; TRBD1 matches 12 bases. Germline-derived CDR1 and CDR2 are SGHDN and FVKESK. V lost 5 bases and J lost 5; bases outside the gene matches: 6. The CDR3 is 15 amino acids. The CDR3 protein is CASSFGTGGRETQYF. DNA of the CDR3: TGTGCCAGCAGCTTCGGGACAGGGGGCCGCGAGACCCAGTACTTC.

The gene calls are TRBV10-3 and TRBJ2-3, with 15 bases lining up with TRBD2. Germline lookup yields CDR1 ENHRY and CDR2 SYGVKD. The CDR3 runs to 18 residues. V shed 2 bases and J 5 bases; nucleotides not matched to a gene: 8. The CDR3 sequence: CAISEAGLAGGEKDTQYF. CDR3 sequence (DNA): TGTGCCATCAGTGAGGCGGGACTAGCGGGAGGAGAGAAAGATACGCAGTATTTT.

The chain has TRBV27 and TRBJ2-7; D remains ambiguous. V dropped 3 bases and J dropped 5 bases, with 17 bases sitting between them. This CDR3 has 15 amino acids. Germline CDR1 MNHEY, CDR2 SMNVEV (reference sequence). CDR3 DNA sequence: TGTGCCAGCAGTTTCGCCGGGCCTTCGGCGGACGAGCAGTACTTC. This codes for CASSFAGPSADEQYF.

This clonotype turned up a few times. CDR3 DNA sequence: TGTGCCAGCAGTTTAACGCCGGGAGTAGGTACCGGGGAGCTGTTTTTT. Translating it yields CASSLTPGVGTGELFF. The gene calls are TRBV12-3 or TRBV12-4 and TRBJ2-2, with D possibly being TRBD2 (6 bases). V gave up 2 bases and J gave up 5 bases, with 15 bases separating them. CDR3 size: 16 residues.

This chain connects TRBV4-1 to TRBJ2-7; D tentatively fits TRBD1 or TRBD2 (5 bases each). The CDR3 consists of 16 residues. Germline values: CDR1 MGHRA, CDR2 YSYEKL. Trimming took 1 base from V and 1 from J, leaving 14 bases between them. CDR3 nucleotides: TGCGCCAGCAGCCAAGGGAGCGGACAAGGATCCTACGAGCAGTACTTC. It translates to CASSQGSGQGSYEQYF.

This clonotype was recorded many times. The chain links TRBV28 to TRBJ2-7; D perhaps matches TRBD1 (5 bases). The CDR3 is 14 residues long. Per germline, CDR1 MDHEN and CDR2 SYDVKM. The germline V and J ends were trimmed by 2 bases and 0 bases, with 8 bases remaining between them. The CDR3 DNA is TGTGCCAGCAGTTTAGAGACAGTCTCCTACGAGCAGTACTTC. Residues: CASSLETVSYEQYF.